The 9 T cell receptor beta chains reported below all come from one sample, sequenced in a study of siplizumab effects on memory and regulatory T cells. The table came from immunoSEQ multiplex PCR; TCRdb's copy has only in-frame clones and leaves some out. The top ten hold about 1.2% of the sample, which has 100,000 to 110,000 clones, approximately 94% seen once. Input material: non-Treg CD4+ T cells sorted from blood. These receptor sequences come from a human donor in good health.

This sequence joins TRBV5-4 and TRBJ1-2; D unresolved. The length of the CDR3 is 14 residues. Trimming shortened V by 5 bases and J by 3 bases, and 14 bases separated the two germline ends. Germline lookup yields CDR1 SGHNT and CDR2 YYREEE (reference sequence). Here the CDR3 DNA reads TGTGCCAGCAGGCCCCCTCGGGCGGACTATGGCTACACCTTC. Translating gives CASRPPRADYGYTF.

This chain uses TRBV5-4 with TRBJ1-2, with 7 positions matching TRBD1. V lost 0 bases, J lost 4 bases, and 6 bases stayed unmatched. Germline CDR1 reads SGHNT; CDR2 reads YYREEE (reference sequence). The CDR3 covers 15 residues. CDR3 nucleotide sequence: TGTGCCAGCAGCTTGGTAGCAGGGGGAGTCTATGGCTACACCTTC. It translates to CASSLVAGGVYGYTF.

The chain carries TRBV11-2 and TRBJ2-1, with 11 bases fitting TRBD2. Germline assignment: CDR1 SGHAT and CDR2 FQNNGV. There are 16 residues in the CDR3. The V and J ends lost 2 bases and 7 bases, in that order; junction bases with no gene match: 7. The CDR3 region is CASSLLAGGWNNEQFF. The CDR3 DNA follows: TGTGCCAGCAGCTTACTAGCGGGAGGATGGAATAATGAGCAGTTCTTC.

The J gene is TRBJ2-2, the V gene TRBV19, with D possibly matching TRBD1 (6 bases). CDR3 size: 15 residues. Germline V gene data show CDR1 as LNHDA and CDR2 as SQIVND (reference sequence). V was cut by 3 bases and J by 6 bases, with 14 bases left in between. The CDR3 DNA sequence: TGTGCCAGTAGTATTCTGGCAGGGGCTCCCGGGGAGCTGTTTTTT. It specifies CASSILAGAPGELFF.

The chain joins TRBV28 to TRBJ1-5; no clear D. CDR1 is MDHEN and CDR2 is SYDVKM in the germline V gene. This CDR3 is 11 amino acids long. Trimming shortened V by 5 bases and J by 4 bases, and 3 bases separated the two germline ends. The CDR3 sequence: CASSENQPQHF. The DNA of the CDR3 is TGTGCCAGCAGTGAAAATCAGCCCCAGCATTTT.

V and J are TRBV6-5 and TRBJ2-7; a possible D gene is TRBD1 (5 bases). Looked up from germline, CDR1 is MNHEY and CDR2 is SVGAGI. The V end was cut by 6 bases, the J end by 4 bases, with 19 bases between. The CDR3 spans 15 residues. CDR3 protein: CASSRPPWGGYEQYF. The CDR3 coding sequence is TGTGCCAGCAGCCGACCGCCATGGGGCGGATACGAGCAGTACTTC.

V usage is TRBV25-1 and J usage is TRBJ2-3, with TRBD2 identical over 10 bases. The germline V gene has CDR1 MGHDK and CDR2 SYGVNS. CDR3 length equals 15 residues. After removal of 6 bases from V and 4 bases from J, the junction contained 7 bases not matched to a gene. As DNA, the CDR3 is TGTGCCAGCAGCAGGGCTAGCGGGAGTGCAGATACGCAGTATTTT. This translates into CASSRASGSADTQYF. The entire variable domain, with the rest obtained from reference TRBV25-1 and TRBJ2-3, is as follows: EADIYQTPRYLVIGTGKKITLECSQTMGHDKMYWYQQDPGMELHLIHYSYGVNSTEKGDLSSESTVSRIRTEHFPLTLESARPSHTSQYLCASSRASGSADTQYFGPGTRLTVL.

The rearrangement links TRBV7-8 to TRBJ1-1, with D unresolved. Between the trimmed V and J ends, which lost 5 bases and 5 bases, there was a span of 15 bases. This CDR3 is built from 14 residues. CDR1 is SGHVS and CDR2 is FQNEAQ in the germline V gene. CDR3 bases: TGTGCCAGCAGCCCACACTCTCGCCGGACTGAAGCTTTCTTT. Its translation is CASSPHSRRTEAFF.

This clone occurred once. The chain is built from TRBV6-1 and TRBJ2-5, with 7 bases aligning to TRBD1. The ends lost 8 bases at V and 5 bases at J; junction bases unmatched: 2. CDR3 length: 11 amino acids. Germline V lookup: CDR1 MNHNS, CDR2 SASEGT. The CDR3 DNA follows: TGTGCCAGCGGGACAGTTGAGACCCAGTACTTC. Translation gives CASGTVETQYF.